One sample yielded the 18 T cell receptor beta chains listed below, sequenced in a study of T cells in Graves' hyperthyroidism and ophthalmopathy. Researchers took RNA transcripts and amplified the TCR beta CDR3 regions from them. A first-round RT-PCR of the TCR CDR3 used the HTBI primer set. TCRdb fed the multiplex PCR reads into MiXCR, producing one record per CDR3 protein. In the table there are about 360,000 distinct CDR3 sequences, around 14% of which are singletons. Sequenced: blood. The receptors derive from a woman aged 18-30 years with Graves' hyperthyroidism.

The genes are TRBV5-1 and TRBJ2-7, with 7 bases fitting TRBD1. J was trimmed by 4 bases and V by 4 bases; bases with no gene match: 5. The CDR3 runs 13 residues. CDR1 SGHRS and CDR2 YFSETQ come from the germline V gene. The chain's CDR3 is CASSMTGSYEQYF. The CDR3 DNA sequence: TGCGCCAGCAGCATGACAGGGTCTTACGAGCAGTACTTC.

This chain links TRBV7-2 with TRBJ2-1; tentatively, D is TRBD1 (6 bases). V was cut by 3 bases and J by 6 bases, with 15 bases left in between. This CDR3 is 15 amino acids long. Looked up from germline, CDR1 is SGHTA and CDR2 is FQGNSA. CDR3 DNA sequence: TGTGCCAGCAGCTTGACAGGCCCTATACGCAATGAGCAGTTCTTC. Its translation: CASSLTGPIRNEQFF. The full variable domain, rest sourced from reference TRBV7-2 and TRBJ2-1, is GAGVSQSPSNKVTEKGKDVELRCDPISGHTALYWYRQSLGQGLEFLIYFQGNSAPDKSGLPSDRFSAERTGGSVSTLTIQRTQQEDSAVYLCASSLTGPIRNEQFFGPGTRLTVL.

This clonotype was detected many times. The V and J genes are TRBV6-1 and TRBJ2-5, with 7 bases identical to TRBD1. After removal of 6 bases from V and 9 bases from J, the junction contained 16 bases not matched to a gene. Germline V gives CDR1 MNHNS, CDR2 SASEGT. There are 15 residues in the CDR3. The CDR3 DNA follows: TGTGCCAGCAGGACCTTACAGGGGCCACGTAGAGCCCAGTACTTC. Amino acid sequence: CASRTLQGPRRAQYF.

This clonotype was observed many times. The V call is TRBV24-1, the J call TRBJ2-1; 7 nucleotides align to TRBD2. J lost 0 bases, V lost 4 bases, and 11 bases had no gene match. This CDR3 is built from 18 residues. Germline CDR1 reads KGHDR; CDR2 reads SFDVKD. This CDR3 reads CATSDPRGAGSSYNEQFF. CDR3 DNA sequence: TGTGCCACCAGTGACCCCCGGGGAGCGGGGAGCTCCTACAATGAGCAGTTCTTC.

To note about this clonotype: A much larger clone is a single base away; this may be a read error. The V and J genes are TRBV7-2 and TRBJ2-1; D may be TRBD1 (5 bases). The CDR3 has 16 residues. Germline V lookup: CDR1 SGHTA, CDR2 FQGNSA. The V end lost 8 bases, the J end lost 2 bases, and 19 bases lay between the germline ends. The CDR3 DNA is TGTGCCAGCGGCCTCCACCCCTTGGGGCCCTACAATGAGCAGTTCTTC. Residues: CASGLHPLGPYNEQFF.

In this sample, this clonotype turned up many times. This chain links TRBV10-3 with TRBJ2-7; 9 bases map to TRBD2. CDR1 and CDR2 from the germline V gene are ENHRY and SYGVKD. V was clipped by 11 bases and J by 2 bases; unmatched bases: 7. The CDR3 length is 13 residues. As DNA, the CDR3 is TGTGCCGTCGGGACTAGCTGGACCTACGAGCAGTACTTC. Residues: CAVGTSWTYEQYF.

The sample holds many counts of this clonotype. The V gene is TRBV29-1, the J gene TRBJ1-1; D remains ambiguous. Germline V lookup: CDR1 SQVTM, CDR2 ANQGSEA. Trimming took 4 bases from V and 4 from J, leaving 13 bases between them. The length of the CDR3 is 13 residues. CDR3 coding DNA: TGCAGCGTTGTTGGACGGATGATCACTGAAGCTTTCTTT. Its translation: CSVVGRMITEAFF.

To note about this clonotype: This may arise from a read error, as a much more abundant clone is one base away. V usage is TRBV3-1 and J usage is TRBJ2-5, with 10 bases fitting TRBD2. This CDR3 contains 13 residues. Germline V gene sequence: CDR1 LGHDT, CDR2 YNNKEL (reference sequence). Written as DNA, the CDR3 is TGTGGAACCAAGACTAGCGGGCGAGAGACCCAGTACTTC. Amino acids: CGTKTSGRETQYF.

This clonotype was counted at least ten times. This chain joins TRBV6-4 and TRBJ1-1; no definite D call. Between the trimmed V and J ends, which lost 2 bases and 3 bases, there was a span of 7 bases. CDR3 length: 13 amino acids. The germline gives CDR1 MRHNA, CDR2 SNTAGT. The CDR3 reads CASSDREDTEAFF. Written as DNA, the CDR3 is TGTGCCAGCAGTGACAGGGAGGACACTGAAGCTTTCTTT.

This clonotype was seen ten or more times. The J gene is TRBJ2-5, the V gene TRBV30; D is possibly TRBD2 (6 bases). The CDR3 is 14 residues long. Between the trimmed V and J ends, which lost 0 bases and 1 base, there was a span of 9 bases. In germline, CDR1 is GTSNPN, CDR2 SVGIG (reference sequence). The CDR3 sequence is CAWSVGSGQETQYF. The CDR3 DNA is TGTGCCTGGAGTGTAGGTAGCGGCCAAGAGACCCAGTACTTC.

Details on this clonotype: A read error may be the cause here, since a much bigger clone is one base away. CDR3 nucleotides: TGCGCCGGCAGCCCCCCGCTGGAAGTGCTGCAGTTCTTC. This encodes CAGSPPLEVLQFF. The genes are TRBV5-1 and TRBJ2-1; no clear D. Germline CDR1 is SGHRS and CDR2 is YFSETQ. The CDR3 has 13 amino acids.

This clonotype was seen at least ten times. The CDR3 here is CASSSVKYEQYF. Written as DNA, the CDR3 is TGTGCCAGCAGCTCGGTGAAGTACGAGCAGTACTTC. The J gene is TRBJ2-7, the V gene TRBV7-9; D is undetermined. CDR3 length: 12 amino acids. V was pared by 4 bases and J by 4 bases, with 8 bases between. Per the germline V gene, CDR1 is SEHNR and CDR2 is FQNEAQ (reference sequence).

CDR3 bases: TGTGCCAGCTTTGGTGAGACAGGGGGCACGGACACTGAAGCTTTCTTT. Amino acid sequence: CASFGETGGTDTEAFF. The chain couples TRBV28 to TRBJ1-1, with TRBD1 matching over 10 bases. The germline CDR1 and CDR2 sequences are MDHEN and SYDVKM. This CDR3 spans 16 amino acids. V was pared by 8 bases and J by 3 bases, with 12 bases of the junction left unmatched. Variable domain in full (rest from reference TRBV28 and TRBJ1-1): DVKVTQSSRYLVKRTGEKVFLECVQDMDHENMFWYRQDPGLGLRLIYFSYDVKMKEKGDIPEGYSVSREKKERFSLILESASTNQTSMYLCASFGETGGTDTEAFFGQGTRLTVV.

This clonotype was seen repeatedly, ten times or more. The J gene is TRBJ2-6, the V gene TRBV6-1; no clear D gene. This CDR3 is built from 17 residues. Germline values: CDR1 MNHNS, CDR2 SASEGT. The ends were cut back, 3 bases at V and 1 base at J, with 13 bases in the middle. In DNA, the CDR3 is TGTGCCAGCAGTGATGCAGGTCGTTGGTCTGGGGCCAACGTCCTGACTTTC. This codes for CASSDAGRWSGANVLTF.

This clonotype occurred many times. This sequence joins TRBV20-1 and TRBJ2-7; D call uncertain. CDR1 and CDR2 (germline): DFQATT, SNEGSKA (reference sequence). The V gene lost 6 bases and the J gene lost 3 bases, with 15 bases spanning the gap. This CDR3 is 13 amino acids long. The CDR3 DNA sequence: TGCAGTGCCTCCTCTCCCTCAGGCTACGAGCAGTACTTC. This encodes CSASSPSGYEQYF.

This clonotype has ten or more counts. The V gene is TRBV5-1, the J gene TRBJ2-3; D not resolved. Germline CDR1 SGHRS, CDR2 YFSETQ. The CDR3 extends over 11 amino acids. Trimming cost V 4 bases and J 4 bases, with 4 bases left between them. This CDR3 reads CASSRADTQYF. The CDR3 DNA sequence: TGCGCCAGCAGCAGGGCAGATACGCAGTATTTT.

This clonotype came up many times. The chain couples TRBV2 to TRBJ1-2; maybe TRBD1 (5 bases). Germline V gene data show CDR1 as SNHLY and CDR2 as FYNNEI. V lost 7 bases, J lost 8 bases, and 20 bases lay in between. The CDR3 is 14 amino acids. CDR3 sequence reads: CASIRTGQVGGYTF. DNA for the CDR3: TGTGCCAGCATAAGAACAGGTCAAGTTGGGGGCTACACCTTC.

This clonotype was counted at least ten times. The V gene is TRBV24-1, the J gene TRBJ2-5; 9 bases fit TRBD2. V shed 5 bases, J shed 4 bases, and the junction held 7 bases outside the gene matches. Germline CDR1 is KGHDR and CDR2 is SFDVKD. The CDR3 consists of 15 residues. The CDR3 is CATSGGGGARETQYF. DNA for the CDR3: TGTGCCACCAGTGGCGGCGGGGGGGCGAGAGAGACCCAGTACTTC.